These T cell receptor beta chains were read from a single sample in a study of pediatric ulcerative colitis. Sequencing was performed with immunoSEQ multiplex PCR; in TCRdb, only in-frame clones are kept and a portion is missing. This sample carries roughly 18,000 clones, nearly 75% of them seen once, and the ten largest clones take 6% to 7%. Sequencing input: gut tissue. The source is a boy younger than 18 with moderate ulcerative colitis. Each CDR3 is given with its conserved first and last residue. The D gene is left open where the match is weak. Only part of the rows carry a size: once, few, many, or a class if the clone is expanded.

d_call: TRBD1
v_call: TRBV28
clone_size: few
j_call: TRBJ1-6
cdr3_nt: TGTGCCAGCAGTCGAATGGACAGGGATAATTCACCCCTCCACTTT
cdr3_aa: CASSRMDRDNSPLHF

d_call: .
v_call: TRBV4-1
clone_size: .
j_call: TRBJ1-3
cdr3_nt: TGCGCCAGCAGCCAAGGGGTCCGGCAGGGCAGTGGAAGAAACACCATATATTTT
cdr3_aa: CASSQGVRQGSGRNTIYF

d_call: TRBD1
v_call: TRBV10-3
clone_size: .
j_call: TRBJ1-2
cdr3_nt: TGTGCCATCAGCGAGAGGGCGACAGGGAATGGCTACACCTTC
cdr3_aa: CAISERATGNGYTF

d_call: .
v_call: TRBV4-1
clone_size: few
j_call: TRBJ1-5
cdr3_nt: TGCGCCAGCAGCCAAGAGGGATATCAGCCCCAGCATTTT
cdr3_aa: CASSQEGYQPQHF

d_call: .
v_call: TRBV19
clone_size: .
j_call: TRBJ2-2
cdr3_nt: TGTGCGACACAGGGATGGGCACTGCTGTTTTTT
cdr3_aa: CATQGWALLFF

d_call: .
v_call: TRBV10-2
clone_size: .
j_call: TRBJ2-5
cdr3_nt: TGCGCCAGCAGTGAGGCAGGGAAAGAGACCCAGTACTTC
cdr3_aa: CASSEAGKETQYF

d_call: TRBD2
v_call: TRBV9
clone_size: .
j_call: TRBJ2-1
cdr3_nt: TGTGCCAGCAGCGGAGTGGGGGACTACCCTCTCAATGAGCAGTTCTTC
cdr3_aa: CASSGVGDYPLNEQFF

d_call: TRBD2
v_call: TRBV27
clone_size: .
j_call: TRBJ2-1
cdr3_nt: TGTGCCAGCAGTTTATTGGGGCGGGAGTTGAATGAGCAGTTCTTC
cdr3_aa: CASSLLGRELNEQFF

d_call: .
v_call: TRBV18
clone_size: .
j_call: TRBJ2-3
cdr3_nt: TGTGCCAGCTCACCAAGAGTACAGGGAAACACAGATACGCAGTATTTT
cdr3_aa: CASSPRVQGNTDTQYF

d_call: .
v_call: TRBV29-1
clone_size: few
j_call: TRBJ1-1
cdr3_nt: TGCAGCACCAGTTGGGGGAACACTGAAGCTTTCTTT
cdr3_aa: CSTSWGNTEAFF

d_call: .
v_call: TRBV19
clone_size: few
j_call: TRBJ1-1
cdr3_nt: TGTGCCAGTAGTATACAAACGAACACTGAAGCTTTCTTT
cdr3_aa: CASSIQTNTEAFF

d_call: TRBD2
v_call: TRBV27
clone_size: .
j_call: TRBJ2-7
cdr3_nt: TGTGCCAGCAGTACCACTAGCGGCTACGAGCAGTACTTC
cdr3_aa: CASSTTSGYEQYF

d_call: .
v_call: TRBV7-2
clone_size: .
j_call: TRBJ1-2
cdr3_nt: TGTGCCAGCAGCTTAACCCGAGGTGGTGGCTACACCTTC
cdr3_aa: CASSLTRGGGYTF

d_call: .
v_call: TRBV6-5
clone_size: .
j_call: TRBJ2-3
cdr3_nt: TGTGCCAGCAGTTACTCTCGACAGGCTGGCCGCGATACGCAGTATTTT
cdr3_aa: CASSYSRQAGRDTQYF

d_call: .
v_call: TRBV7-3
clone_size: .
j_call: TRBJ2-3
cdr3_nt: TGTGCCAGCAGCTTAACGGGTCGATATTCTAGCACAGATACGCAGTATTTT
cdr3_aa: CASSLTGRYSSTDTQYF

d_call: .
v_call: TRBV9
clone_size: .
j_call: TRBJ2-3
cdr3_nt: TGTGCCAGCAGCCCGACGGGGGCGGGGCCCGCAAGCACAGATACGCAGTATTTT
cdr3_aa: CASSPTGAGPASTDTQYF

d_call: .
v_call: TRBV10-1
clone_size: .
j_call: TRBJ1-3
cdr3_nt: TGCGCCAGCAGTAGCGACAAGCAAGACACCATATATTTT
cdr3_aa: CASSSDKQDTIYF